A selection of T cell receptor beta chains follows, all from one sample in a study of blood T cell repertoires in COVID-19. Profiling relied on immunoSEQ multiplex PCR, and the TCRdb table lists in-frame clones only, not all of them. Of approximately 210,000 clones detected, 70% to 85% appear once; the ten largest clones hold 14% to 15%. The sequencing sample was made of PBMCs or T cells enriched from blood (not recorded which). The origin of the receptors is a man aged 40-49 years who had recovered from COVID-19. The CDR3 runs from the conserved cysteine through the conserved F or W. Each record gives: J gene, clone size, D gene, V gene, CDR3 DNA, CDR3 protein. A D gene is named only where the DNA matches it firmly. Rows give clone size only sometimes, using once, few, many, or a class for an expanded clone.

j_call: TRBJ2-7; clone_size: -; d_call: -; v_call: TRBV2; cdr3_nt: TGTGCCATGGTGAGGAGCTCCTACGAGCAGTACTTC; cdr3_aa: CAMVRSSYEQYF
j_call: TRBJ2-7; clone_size: -; d_call: TRBD1; v_call: TRBV18; cdr3_nt: TGTGCCAGCTCACCACTGGGACAGGGGGCAGTTGAGCAGTACTTC; cdr3_aa: CASSPLGQGAVEQYF
j_call: TRBJ1-1; clone_size: -; d_call: -; v_call: TRBV7-7; cdr3_nt: TGTGCCAGCAGCGCGACTCCGTTTCAGGGTGAAGCTTTCTTT; cdr3_aa: CASSATPFQGEAFF
j_call: TRBJ2-1; clone_size: few; d_call: -; v_call: TRBV9; cdr3_nt: TGTGCCAGCAGCCCGGGGGACAGTTACTCCTACAATGAGCAGTTCTTC; cdr3_aa: CASSPGDSYSYNEQFF
j_call: TRBJ1-4; clone_size: -; d_call: -; v_call: TRBV13; cdr3_nt: TGTGCCAGCAGCTTCAGGGCTCCAACTAATGAAAAACTGTTTTTT; cdr3_aa: CASSFRAPTNEKLFF
j_call: TRBJ2-2; clone_size: -; d_call: TRBD2; v_call: TRBV19; cdr3_nt: TGTGCCAGTAAAACTAGCGGTACGAACACCGGGGAGCTGTTTTTT; cdr3_aa: CASKTSGTNTGELFF
j_call: TRBJ2-7; clone_size: -; d_call: -; v_call: TRBV11-2; cdr3_nt: TGTGCCAGCAGCTTAGACAGGGCCTACGAGCAGTACTTC; cdr3_aa: CASSLDRAYEQYF
j_call: TRBJ2-2; clone_size: -; d_call: TRBD2; v_call: TRBV7-3; cdr3_nt: TGTGCCAGCAGCTCAGCGGGAGGCGTTAACACCGGGGAGCTGTTTTTT; cdr3_aa: CASSSAGGVNTGELFF
j_call: TRBJ1-4; clone_size: -; d_call: -; v_call: TRBV28; cdr3_nt: TGTGCCAGCAGTCCGGCGTACAGGTTAATCAATGAAAAACTGTTTTTT; cdr3_aa: CASSPAYRLINEKLFF
j_call: TRBJ2-7; clone_size: -; d_call: TRBD1; v_call: TRBV6-5; cdr3_nt: TGTGCCAGCACCCCGGGACAGGGGATTTACGAGCAGTACTTC; cdr3_aa: CASTPGQGIYEQYF
j_call: TRBJ1-2; clone_size: -; d_call: -; v_call: TRBV6-1; cdr3_nt: TGTGCCAGCAGTGAACGTATAGGGGACGCCATCAGGAGGGGCCACACCTTC; cdr3_aa: CASSERIGDAIRRGHTF
j_call: TRBJ1-3; clone_size: -; d_call: -; v_call: TRBV5-4; cdr3_nt: TGTGCCAGCAGCTTGGGGGCCCGCTCTGGAAACACCATATATTTT; cdr3_aa: CASSLGARSGNTIYF
j_call: TRBJ2-1; clone_size: -; d_call: -; v_call: TRBV7-8; cdr3_nt: TGTGCCAGCAGCCCAACCGACTATCCCTTGAGCTCCTACAATGAGCAGTTCTTC; cdr3_aa: CASSPTDYPLSSYNEQFF
j_call: TRBJ2-7; clone_size: once; d_call: TRBD1; v_call: TRBV7-2; cdr3_nt: TGTGCCAGCAGTTTCCGGGACAGGGGTCGCGAGCAGTACTTC; cdr3_aa: CASSFRDRGREQYF
j_call: TRBJ1-5; clone_size: few; d_call: -; v_call: TRBV4-2; cdr3_nt: TGTGCCAGCAGCCAAGATCATTCCCCCGGAGCCCAGCATTTT; cdr3_aa: CASSQDHSPGAQHF
j_call: TRBJ2-5; clone_size: -; d_call: -; v_call: TRBV24-1; cdr3_nt: TGTGCCACCAGTGGGCAATTGGCAGGGGAAGAGACCCAGTACTTC; cdr3_aa: CATSGQLAGEETQYF
j_call: TRBJ2-5; clone_size: -; d_call: TRBD1; v_call: TRBV7-2; cdr3_nt: TGTGCCAGCAGCTACCGGACAGGGGAAGAGACCCAGTACTTC; cdr3_aa: CASSYRTGEETQYF
j_call: TRBJ1-2; clone_size: -; d_call: -; v_call: TRBV6-5; cdr3_nt: TGTGCCAGCAAAATTGCAGGGTTGGGCTACACCTTC; cdr3_aa: CASKIAGLGYTF
j_call: TRBJ1-1; clone_size: -; d_call: TRBD1; v_call: TRBV6-5; cdr3_nt: TGTGCCAGCAGTTCTCGACAGGGTGAAGCTTTCTTT; cdr3_aa: CASSSRQGEAFF
j_call: TRBJ1-4; clone_size: -; d_call: TRBD1; v_call: TRBV13; cdr3_nt: TGTGCCAGCAGGCGTACAGGGGAGCGTGAAAAACTGTTTTTT; cdr3_aa: CASRRTGEREKLFF
j_call: TRBJ1-2; clone_size: -; d_call: -; v_call: TRBV7-9; cdr3_nt: TGTGCCAGCAGCTTAGTTCTGGGCGGCTACACCTTC; cdr3_aa: CASSLVLGGYTF
j_call: TRBJ2-7; clone_size: -; d_call: TRBD1; v_call: TRBV29-1; cdr3_nt: TGCAGCGTTTCGTTAGGACAGGGAGCCTACGAGCAGTACTTC; cdr3_aa: CSVSLGQGAYEQYF
j_call: TRBJ1-2; clone_size: -; d_call: -; v_call: TRBV11-2; cdr3_nt: TGTGCCAGCAGTCACAGGCTAAAATATGGCTACACCTTC; cdr3_aa: CASSHRLKYGYTF
j_call: TRBJ2-4; clone_size: -; d_call: -; v_call: TRBV28; cdr3_nt: TGTGCCAGCAGACCCCCAGGGCAGACCATTCAGTACTTC; cdr3_aa: CASRPPGQTIQYF
j_call: TRBJ2-7; clone_size: -; d_call: -; v_call: TRBV5-1; cdr3_nt: TGCGCCAGCAGCTTGGCGGACAACTCCTATTACGAGCAGTACTTC; cdr3_aa: CASSLADNSYYEQYF
j_call: TRBJ2-1; clone_size: -; d_call: -; v_call: TRBV19; cdr3_nt: TGTGCCAGTAGTATGATGGGGGGGGGCGTCGGCAATGAGCAGTTCTTC; cdr3_aa: CASSMMGGGVGNEQFF
j_call: TRBJ1-2; clone_size: -; d_call: -; v_call: TRBV28; cdr3_nt: TGTGCCAGCAGTTGGGGACGCGGGGTAGCTAACTATGGCTACACCTTC; cdr3_aa: CASSWGRGVANYGYTF
j_call: TRBJ2-7; clone_size: -; d_call: -; v_call: TRBV28; cdr3_nt: TGTGCCAGCAGTTTGAGGCTCGATAGCGAGCAGTACTTC; cdr3_aa: CASSLRLDSEQYF
j_call: TRBJ1-6; clone_size: -; d_call: TRBD1; v_call: TRBV3-1/TRBV3-2; cdr3_nt: TGTGCCAGCAGCCCCGGGACAGGGGCGGGACCCCTCCACTTT; cdr3_aa: CASSPGTGAGPLHF
j_call: TRBJ2-6; clone_size: -; d_call: TRBD1; v_call: TRBV24-1; cdr3_nt: TGTGCCACCAGTGAATTCTTCGGGACAGGGGCCGGGGCCAACGTCCTGACTTTC; cdr3_aa: CATSEFFGTGAGANVLTF
j_call: TRBJ1-4; clone_size: -; d_call: TRBD1; v_call: TRBV30; cdr3_nt: TGTGCCTGGAGCCCAAATAAGGGGACAGGAGGGGAAAAACTGTTTTTT; cdr3_aa: CAWSPNKGTGGEKLFF
j_call: TRBJ2-3; clone_size: -; d_call: TRBD2; v_call: TRBV7-8; cdr3_nt: TGTGCCAGCAGCTTAGCGTGGAAACTGGTTAGCGGGGCTAGCACAGATACGCAGTATTTT; cdr3_aa: CASSLAWKLVSGASTDTQYF
j_call: TRBJ2-7; clone_size: -; d_call: -; v_call: TRBV21-1; cdr3_nt: TGTGCCAGCAGCAAAATCGGGACAGGGGTATACGAGCAGTACTTC; cdr3_aa: CASSKIGTGVYEQYF
j_call: TRBJ1-2; clone_size: -; d_call: TRBD1; v_call: TRBV5-1; cdr3_nt: TGCGCCAGCAGCTTCGAGGGGGCCAATGGCTACACCTTC; cdr3_aa: CASSFEGANGYTF
j_call: TRBJ2-2; clone_size: -; d_call: -; v_call: TRBV3-1/TRBV3-2; cdr3_nt: TGTGCCAGCAGCCTTAGAAGCACCGGGGAGCTGTTTTTT; cdr3_aa: CASSLRSTGELFF
j_call: TRBJ2-5; clone_size: -; d_call: TRBD1; v_call: TRBV19; cdr3_nt: TGTGCCAGTGCGGCGGCAGGGGGCCTAGAGACCCAGTACTTC; cdr3_aa: CASAAAGGLETQYF
j_call: TRBJ1-5; clone_size: -; d_call: -; v_call: TRBV12-5; cdr3_nt: TGTGCTAGTGGTTTAGGGGGAGGGGGCAATCAGCCCCAGCATTTT; cdr3_aa: CASGLGGGGNQPQHF
j_call: TRBJ1-4; clone_size: -; d_call: TRBD1; v_call: TRBV2; cdr3_nt: TGTGCCAGCAGAGGGGACAGGGGAAAACTGTTTTTT; cdr3_aa: CASRGDRGKLFF
j_call: TRBJ1-4; clone_size: -; d_call: -; v_call: TRBV5-4; cdr3_nt: TGTGCCAGCAGCGTCTTAAGCTCAACTAATGAAAAACTGTTTTTT; cdr3_aa: CASSVLSSTNEKLFF
j_call: TRBJ2-5; clone_size: -; d_call: -; v_call: TRBV10-2; cdr3_nt: TGCGCCAGCAGTGATAGAAGAGAAGAGACCCAGTACTTC; cdr3_aa: CASSDRREETQYF
j_call: TRBJ2-2; clone_size: -; d_call: TRBD1; v_call: TRBV23-1; cdr3_nt: TGCGCCAGCAGTCCCTTTGACAGGGAGAACACCGGGGAGCTGTTTTTT; cdr3_aa: CASSPFDRENTGELFF
j_call: TRBJ1-2; clone_size: -; d_call: -; v_call: TRBV7-2; cdr3_nt: TGTGCCAGCAGCTTAAGACAGAGAGTGGATGGCTACACCTTC; cdr3_aa: CASSLRQRVDGYTF